This is a list of T cell receptor beta chains from one sample in a study of blood T cell repertoires in COVID-19. Profiled with immunoSEQ multiplex PCR; TCRdb holds only in-frame clones, not every one. The repertoire has fewer than 120,000 clones, 75% to 80% of them found once; the top ten carry about a sixth. The sequencing input was peripheral blood. All receptors come from an elderly woman with active or convalescent COVID-19. Both conserved end residues are part of each CDR3. A D gene is named only where the DNA matches it firmly. Clone size is shown for a subset of rows, as once, few, many or a class of expanded clone.

clone_size d_call j_call v_call cdr3_nt cdr3_aa
- TRBD2 TRBJ2-1 TRBV15 TGTGCCACTACGAAGCGGGAGACCTACAATGAGCAGTTCTTC CATTKRETYNEQFF
- TRBD1 TRBJ2-7 TRBV5-1 TGCGCCAGCAGCTCCCACCGACAGGGGGCCAACGAGCAGTACTTC CASSSHRQGANEQYF
few - TRBJ2-4 TRBV3-1/TRBV3-2 TGTGCCAGCAGCCAAGATGGAGGACCAAACATTCAGTACTTC CASSQDGGPNIQYF
- TRBD1 TRBJ1-6 TRBV4-1 TGCGCCAGCAGCCAAGTATCAGGGGGCTGGTCCTATAATTCACCCCTCCACTTT CASSQVSGGWSYNSPLHF
- - TRBJ2-7 TRBV28 TGTGCCAGCAGTCAAACAGGGCAATTTTACGAGCAGTACTTC CASSQTGQFYEQYF
- - TRBJ2-3 TRBV9 TGTGCCAGCAGCGTGGGGACTTCTCCCGGGGCGCAGTATTTT CASSVGTSPGAQYF
- - TRBJ1-5 TRBV19 TGTGCCACCAGCAGGATCAATCAGCCCCAGCATTTT CATSRINQPQHF
- - TRBJ1-1 TRBV18 TGTGCCAGCTCACCCGCTCAACAGGGTTGGAACACTGAAGCTTTCTTT CASSPAQQGWNTEAFF
- TRBD2 TRBJ2-7 TRBV2 TGTGCCAGCAAGATGGGACTAGCGGCTCGCTACGAGCAGTACTTC CASKMGLAARYEQYF
- - TRBJ2-4 TRBV19 TGTGCCAGTAGTATTGGCCCTCTAGCCAAAAACATTCAGTACTTC CASSIGPLAKNIQYF
- - TRBJ2-1 TRBV18 TGTGCCAGCTCACTCCTGCCGGGGGCCTACAATGAGCAGTTCTTC CASSLLPGAYNEQFF
- TRBD2 TRBJ2-2 TRBV18 TGTGCCAGCTCACCAAGGACTAGCGGTTCCGGGGAGCTGTTTTTT CASSPRTSGSGELFF
- TRBD2 TRBJ2-3 TRBV2 TGTGCCAGCAGTCTGACTAGCGGGAAGGGGGATACGCAGTATTTT CASSLTSGKGDTQYF
- - TRBJ2-7 TRBV5-1 TGCGCCAGCAGCCCGACAGGCAAAGGTCACTCCTACGAGCAGTACTTC CASSPTGKGHSYEQYF
- - TRBJ1-5 TRBV6-5 TGTGCCAGCAGGGGAGAGGGTCAGCCCCAGCATTTT CASRGEGQPQHF
- - TRBJ1-1 TRBV27 TGTGCCAGCAGTGCCGTCATCGGGACTGAAGCTTTCTTT CASSAVIGTEAFF
- TRBD1 TRBJ1-4 TRBV6-1 TGTGCCAGCAGTGAGCCGGGACAGGGGAATGAAAAACTGTTTTTT CASSEPGQGNEKLFF
- - TRBJ1-3 TRBV28 TGTGCCAGCAGTTCATTAGGACAGCCCTCTGGAAACACCATATATTTT CASSSLGQPSGNTIYF
- - TRBJ2-2 TRBV9 TGTGCCAGCAGCGTAGGGATAACTAGCAGCTACACCGGGGAGCTGTTTTTT CASSVGITSSYTGELFF
- TRBD1 TRBJ2-7 TRBV5-6 TGTGCCAGCAGCTTTCCGGGACAGCCCTCCTACGAGCAGTACTTC CASSFPGQPSYEQYF
few TRBD2 TRBJ2-3 TRBV6-2/TRBV6-3 TGTGCCAGCAGTTACTCGGGACTAGCGGGAGATACGCAGTATTTT CASSYSGLAGDTQYF
- - TRBJ1-2 TRBV4-3 TGCGCCAGCAGCTCAGGACTCTTCGATGGCTACACCTTC CASSSGLFDGYTF
- - TRBJ2-7 TRBV7-2 TGTGCCAGCAGCTCCAGGACCGGGAACTACGAGCAGTACTTC CASSSRTGNYEQYF
- - TRBJ1-5 TRBV5-1 TGCGCCAGCGGCCATTCGGGGTTCTATATGTCCCAGCATTTT CASGHSGFYMSQHF
- TRBD1 TRBJ1-3 TRBV5-5 TGTGCCAGCAGCAAAACCGGCACTCGACAGGGGAGGAACACCATATATTTT CASSKTGTRQGRNTIYF
- TRBD1 TRBJ1-2 TRBV6-5 TGTGCCAGCAGCCTTCTTTGGGACAGGGACTATGGCTACACCTTC CASSLLWDRDYGYTF
- TRBD2 TRBJ2-3 TRBV19 TGTGCCACGGGGGGGAGCACAGATACGCAGTATTTT CATGGSTDTQYF
- TRBD2 TRBJ2-1 TRBV28 TGTGCCAGCAGTTGGATCCCCCTAGCGGGAGGGGGGGAGCAGTTCTTC CASSWIPLAGGGEQFF
- - TRBJ2-1 TRBV7-3 TGTGCCAGCAGCCGGGCTGCTGGGGCCCCCTACAATGAGCAGTTCTTC CASSRAAGAPYNEQFF
- TRBD1 TRBJ1-4 TRBV6-5 TGTGCCAGCCACAGGGGGCTTTATGAAAAACTGTTTTTT CASHRGLYEKLFF